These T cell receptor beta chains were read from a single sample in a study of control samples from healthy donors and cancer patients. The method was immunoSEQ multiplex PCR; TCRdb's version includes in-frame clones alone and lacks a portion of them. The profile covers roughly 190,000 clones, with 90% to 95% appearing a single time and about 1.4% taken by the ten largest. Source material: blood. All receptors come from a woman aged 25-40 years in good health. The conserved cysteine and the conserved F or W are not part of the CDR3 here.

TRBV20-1,SASNRAYNEQF
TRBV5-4,ASSLSRQTTYGYT
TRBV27,ASSSWEVNYGYI
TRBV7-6,ASSLAQREGRKTQY
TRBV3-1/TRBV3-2,ASSKLASGDEQF
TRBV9,ASSVGDRGQETQY
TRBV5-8,ASSRGRNTGELF
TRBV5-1,ASSLAAEPQF
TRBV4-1,ASSQNQPQH
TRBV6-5,ASSYGRGNTEAF
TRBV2,ASSDGTPYTGELF
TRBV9,ASSHRDRGIYEQY
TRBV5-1,ASSPDGNYGYT
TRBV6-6,ASSYEGLNTGELF
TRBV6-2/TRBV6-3,ASSYPGLAGERYNEQF
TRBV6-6,ASRDRGKNYGYT
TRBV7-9,ASSLGTSWGNEQF
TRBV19,ASSGGTSGRGGELF
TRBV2,ASSDSGNYGYT
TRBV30,AWIPRLAGVKTGELF
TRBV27,ASSLLGQVNQPQH
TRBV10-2,ASSALTSGEDTQY
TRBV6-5,ASSRDRATEAF
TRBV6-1,ASSDYNSPLH
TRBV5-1,ASSEGAPYNEQF
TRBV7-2,ASSTRGSYGYT
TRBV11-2,ASSLELAGGYEQY
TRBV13,ASSLGGTGGGNQPQH
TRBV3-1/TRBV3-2,ASSQAYNEQF
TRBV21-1,ASSKGSPTQETQY
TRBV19,ASSSGVDTQY
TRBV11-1,ASSARQREVYNEQF